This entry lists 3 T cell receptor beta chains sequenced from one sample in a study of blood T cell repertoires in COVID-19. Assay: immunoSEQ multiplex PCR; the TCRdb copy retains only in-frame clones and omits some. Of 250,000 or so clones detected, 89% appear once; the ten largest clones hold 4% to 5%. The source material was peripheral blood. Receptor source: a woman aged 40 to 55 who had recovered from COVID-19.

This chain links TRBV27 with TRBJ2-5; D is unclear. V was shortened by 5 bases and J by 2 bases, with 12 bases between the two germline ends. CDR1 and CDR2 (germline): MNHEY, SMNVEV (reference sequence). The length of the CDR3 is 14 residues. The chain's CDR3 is CASSLAMRQETQYF. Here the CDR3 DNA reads TGTGCCAGCAGTCTCGCTATGAGGCAAGAGACCCAGTACTTC.

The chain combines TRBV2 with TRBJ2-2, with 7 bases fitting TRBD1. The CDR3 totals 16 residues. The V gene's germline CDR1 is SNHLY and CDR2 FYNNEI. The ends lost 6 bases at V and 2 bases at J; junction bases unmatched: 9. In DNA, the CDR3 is TGTGCCAGCAGCGCAACCGGGACAGAAAACACCGGGGAGCTGTTTTTT. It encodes CASSATGTENTGELFF.

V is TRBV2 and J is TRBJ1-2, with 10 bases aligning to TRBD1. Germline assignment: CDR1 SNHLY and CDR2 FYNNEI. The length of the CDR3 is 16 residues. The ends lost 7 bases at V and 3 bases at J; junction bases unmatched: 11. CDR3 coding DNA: TGTGCCAGCACCCCTTTGGGGGACAGGGGCGACTATGGCTACACCTTC. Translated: CASTPLGDRGDYGYTF.